These 15 T cell receptor beta chains originate from one sample sequenced in a study of Ad26.COV2.S vaccination and SARS-CoV-2 variants. Using immunoSEQ multiplex PCR, the repertoire was profiled, and TCRdb retains in-frame clones only, with some absent. This table holds hundreds of thousands of clones, 89% found once. Treatment meaning: approximately 18 received Ad26.COV2.S at low or high dose, single or two shots; about 5 received placebo; per-sample allocation not given. The study sampled participants on day 63 after the first vaccine or placebo injection. The sample in question was peripheral blood, obtained in a trial of Ad26.COV2.S vaccine versus placebo. The receptors derive from a person between 18 and 59 years old who received the Ad26.COV2.S COVID-19 vaccine or a placebo.

The rearrangement uses TRBV24-1 and TRBJ2-1; 11 positions match TRBD2. Trimming removed 4 bases from V and 8 bases from J; junction bases left unmatched: 12. CDR1 and CDR2 from the germline V gene are KGHDR and SFDVKD. The CDR3 loop spans 17 amino acids. CDR3 region: CATSDPGLAGGRDEQFF. CDR3 bases: TGTGCCACCAGTGACCCGGGGCTAGCGGGAGGAAGGGATGAGCAGTTCTTC.

V and J are TRBV5-1 and TRBJ1-1; D gene uncertain. CDR3 length: 14 amino acids. Germline V gives CDR1 SGHRS, CDR2 YFSETQ. V was cut by 6 bases and J by 2 bases, with 14 bases left in between. This CDR3 reads CASKRVPVNTEAFF. For the CDR3, the DNA is TGCGCCAGCAAGCGCGTCCCGGTTAACACTGAAGCTTTCTTT.

This clone was seen a single time. V gene TRBV21-1 combines with J gene TRBJ2-2; the D segment call TRBD1 is taken from the table without a DNA check. TRBV21-1 is a pseudogene segment. This CDR3 region has 16 residues. In nucleotides, the CDR3 is TGTGCCAGCAGCGCGAAGGCACAGGGGGACACCGGGGAGCTGTTTTTT. Translation gives CASSAKAQGDTGELFF.

The V and J genes are TRBV5-8 and TRBJ2-5; D may be TRBD1 (6 bases). The germline gives CDR1 SGHTS, CDR2 YDEGEE. The V and J ends lost 5 bases and 5 bases respectively, with 13 bases between them. The CDR3 runs to 13 residues. The CDR3 here is CASSRDIGETQYF. For the CDR3, the DNA is TGTGCCAGCAGTCGGGACATTGGGGAGACCCAGTACTTC.

This clone showed up just a few times. The identical CDR3 is also encoded by other nucleotide sequences in the sample. The chain uses TRBV6-5 and TRBJ2-7; 9 bases match TRBD2. This CDR3 has 14 residues. V dropped 5 bases and J dropped 2; count of bases not matched to a gene: 4. The germline gives CDR1 MNHEY, CDR2 SVGAGI. CDR3 coding DNA: TGTGCCAGCAGTACCCTAGCGGGAACCTACGAGCAGTACTTC. Residues: CASSTLAGTYEQYF.

V and J are TRBV6-1 and TRBJ1-2, with D unclear. The V gene's germline CDR1 is MNHNS and CDR2 SASEGT. Trimming pared 3 bases from V and 8 bases from J, leaving 7 bases between. This CDR3 spans 11 amino acids. The CDR3 DNA sequence: TGTGCCAGCAGTGAGCAAGGCGGCTACACCTTC. Encoded protein: CASSEQGGYTF.

The chain uses TRBV18 and TRBJ1-2; 8 positions agree with TRBD1. Germline CDR1 and CDR2: KGHSH and LQKENI. The length of the CDR3 is 15 residues. The junction had 3 bases not matched to a gene; V was cut back by 3 bases and J by 0 bases. CDR3 loop: CASSPDRGTNYGYTF. In nucleotides, the CDR3 is TGTGCCAGCTCACCCGACAGGGGTACTAACTATGGCTACACCTTC.

The gene calls are TRBV7-8 and TRBJ2-1, with D uncertain. The V end was cut by 2 bases, the J end by 4 bases, with 9 bases between. CDR3 length: 14 residues. The germline V gene has CDR1 SGHVS and CDR2 FQNEAQ. CDR3 sequence: CASSLSPSYNEQFF. The CDR3 DNA follows: TGTGCCAGCAGCTTATCTCCATCGTACAATGAGCAGTTCTTC.

This chain joins TRBV2 and TRBJ1-1; the match to TRBD1 covers 7 bases. Trimming cost V 6 bases and J 6 bases; bases outside gene matches: 4. Germline-derived CDR1 and CDR2 are SNHLY and FYNNEI. The CDR3 has 12 amino acids. This chain's CDR3 is CASRSDRAEAFF. The CDR3 DNA reads as TGTGCCAGCAGATCTGACAGGGCTGAAGCTTTCTTT.

Note on this clone: At the DNA level, this CDR3 is encoded by other sequences in the same sample as well. The genes are TRBV11-2 and TRBJ2-7; D possibly corresponds to TRBD1 (5 bases). CDR3 length equals 15 residues. The germline V gene encodes CDR1 SGHAT and CDR2 FQNNGV. Trimming cost V 0 bases and J 0 bases, with 9 bases left between them. CDR3 sequence reads: CASSLERGSSYEQYF. CDR3 nucleotides: TGTGCCAGCAGCTTAGAAAGGGGAAGCTCCTACGAGCAGTACTTC. Based on the CDR3 plus reference TRBV11-2 and TRBJ2-7, the full variable domain is EAGVAQSPRYKIIEKRQSVAFWCNPISGHATLYWYQQILGQGPKLLIQFQNNGVVDDSQLPKDRFSAERLKGVDSTLKIQPAKLEDSAVYLCASSLERGSSYEQYFGPGTRLTVT.

J is TRBJ1-6 and V is TRBV4-1; D possibly corresponds to TRBD1 (5 bases). Germline V gene sequence: CDR1 MGHRA, CDR2 YSYEKL. This CDR3 has 16 residues. Trimming took 1 base from V and 8 from J, leaving 15 bases between them. Written as DNA, the CDR3 is TGCGCCAGCAGCCAAGGAGAACAGGAGGTCTATTCACCCCTCCACTTT. Translation: CASSQGEQEVYSPLHF.

This clone was seen just once. The chain links TRBV7-8 to TRBJ2-5, with D uncertain. The CDR3 is made up of 13 amino acids. Trimming cost V 4 bases and J 4 bases, with 10 bases left between them. Germline CDR1 SGHVS, CDR2 FQNEAQ. The DNA for the CDR3 is TGTGCCAGCAGCTCAAAGTGGGGAGAGACCCAGTACTTC. Its protein product is CASSSKWGETQYF.

CDR3 in amino acids: CASSRGQEGYNEQFF. DNA for the CDR3: TGTGCCAGCAGTCGAGGACAGGAAGGGTACAATGAGCAGTTCTTC. J is TRBJ2-1 and V is TRBV2, with TRBD1 matching over 7 bases. Germline values: CDR1 SNHLY, CDR2 FYNNEI. The junction had 8 bases not matched to a gene; V was cut back by 5 bases and J by 4 bases. The CDR3 loop spans 15 amino acids.

V is TRBV30 and J is TRBJ1-2; D is unresolved. Germline assignment: CDR1 GTSNPN and CDR2 SVGIG (reference sequence). The ends were cut back, 0 bases at V and 2 bases at J, with 7 bases in the middle. The CDR3 is made up of 13 amino acids. The CDR3 spells CAWSVKLNYGYTF. DNA for the CDR3: TGTGCCTGGAGTGTAAAACTAAACTATGGCTACACCTTC. The variable domain in full, with the rest retrieved from reference TRBV30 and TRBJ1-2, is SQTIHQWPATLVQPVGSPLSLECTVEGTSNPNLYWYRQAAGRGLQLLFYSVGIGQISSEVPQNLSASRPQDRQFILSSKKLLLSDSGFYLCAWSVKLNYGYTFGSGTRLTVV.

V usage is TRBV18 and J usage is TRBJ2-7; D gene uncertain. Looked up from germline, CDR1 is KGHSH and CDR2 is LQKENI. The CDR3 is made up of 13 amino acids. V lost 4 bases and J 3 bases, leaving 10 bases between the germline ends. The CDR3 DNA reads as TGTGCCAGCTCACTCCAGGTGGGCTACGAGCAGTACTTC. Translated, it gives CASSLQVGYEQYF.